Shown below are 12 T cell receptor beta chains from a single sample sequenced in a study of cytomegalovirus exposure and HLA in healthy donors. The PCR employed 60 Vbeta primers together with 13 Jbeta primers. The method was immunoSEQ multiplex PCR; TCRdb's version includes in-frame clones alone and lacks a portion of them. The top ten hold 4.2% of the sample, which has some 130,000 clones, more than 65% seen once. Sequenced material: PBMCs. All receptors derive from a male donor in good health and CMV-seropositive.

The chain recombines TRBV6-5 with TRBJ2-3; D perhaps matches TRBD2 (5 bases). Germline assignment: CDR1 MNHEY and CDR2 SVGAGI. Trimming took off 8 bases at V and 1 base at J, with 13 bases between the two ends. This CDR3 region has 14 residues. The CDR3 here is CASSLLRGTDTQYF. The DNA of the CDR3 is TGTGCCAGCTCCCTCCTGAGGGGCACAGATACGCAGTATTTT.

V and J are TRBV5-1 and TRBJ1-5; TRBD1 agrees at 7 bases. V was pared by 0 bases and J by 3 bases, with 3 bases of the junction left unmatched. This CDR3 region has 15 residues. Germline-derived CDR1 and CDR2 are SGHRS and YFSETQ. CDR3 protein: CASSLGDSPNQPQHF. The CDR3 DNA reads TGCGCCAGCAGCTTGGGGGACAGCCCCAATCAGCCCCAGCATTTT.

The chain combines TRBV15 with TRBJ1-1; 7 bases fit TRBD1. CDR1 is LNHNV, CDR2 YYDKDF, per germline (reference sequence). The length of the CDR3 is 15 residues. The V and J ends lost 3 bases and 3 bases, in that order; junction bases with no gene match: 7. The CDR3 sequence: CATSRETGMYTEAFF. The CDR3 DNA sequence: TGTGCCACCAGCAGGGAGACAGGGATGTACACTGAAGCTTTCTTT.

The V gene is TRBV18, the J gene TRBJ2-5; 7 nucleotides match TRBD1. The DNA end is a closer match to TRBJ2-7, so the J assignment may be wrong. The CDR3 covers 14 residues. Germline lookup yields CDR1 KGHSH and CDR2 LQKENI. CDR3 coding DNA: TGTGCCAGCTCTGACAGGGATCACCCCTACGAGCAGTACTTC. This gives the protein CASSDRDHPYEQYF.

The chain couples TRBV7-2 to TRBJ1-1, with 9 bases lining up with TRBD1. Per the germline V gene, CDR1 is SGHTA and CDR2 is FQGNSA. The length of the CDR3 is 13 residues. The J segment lost 10 bases and the V segment lost 5 bases, leaving 8 bases of the junction unmatched. The CDR3 DNA reads as TGTGCCAGCAGCCCTGTACAGGGGGCGAGAGCTTTCTTT. The encoded protein is CASSPVQGARAFF. The full variable domain, with the rest looked up from reference TRBV7-2 and TRBJ1-1, is GAGVSQSPSNKVTEKGKDVELRCDPISGHTALYWYRQSLGQGLEFLIYFQGNSAPDKSGLPSDRFSAERTGGSVSTLTIQRTQQEDSAVYLCASSPVQGARAFFGQGTRLTVV.

V and J are TRBV5-1 and TRBJ1-4; 11 bases line up with TRBD1. Losses at the gene ends were 7 bases for V and 3 bases for J; bases not matched to a gene: 2. This CDR3 is 14 amino acids long. Looked up from germline, CDR1 is SGHRS and CDR2 is YFSETQ. The CDR3 nucleotides read TGCGCCAGCGGACAGGGGGCTGCTAATGAAAAACTGTTTTTT. Its protein is CASGQGAANEKLFF. Full variable domain (outside the CDR3, taken from reference TRBV5-1 and TRBJ1-4): KAGVTQTPRYLIKTRGQQVTLSCSPISGHRSVSWYQQTPGQGLQFLFEYFSETQRNKGNFPGRFSGRQFSNSRSEMNVSTLELGDSALYLCASGQGAANEKLFFGSGTQLSVL.

The chain links TRBV6-1 to TRBJ2-7; the D gene is possibly TRBD2 (5 bases). Trimming stripped 0 bases from V and 3 bases from J, with 12 bases between. Germline lookup yields CDR1 MNHNS and CDR2 SASEGT. The CDR3 consists of 15 residues. In nucleotides, the CDR3 is TGTGCCAGCAGTGAAGCATGGCAGGCGGGCTACGAGCAGTACTTC. Residues: CASSEAWQAGYEQYF.

As to this clone: Mismatch with germline at one junction end may stem from a read error. The rearrangement joins TRBV7-9 to TRBJ2-2, with D perhaps matching TRBD1 (5 bases). CDR1 is SEHNR, CDR2 FQNEAQ, per germline (reference sequence). The CDR3 is made up of 14 amino acids. The DNA for the CDR3 is TGTTCCAGCATCAAGACAGCGAACACCGGGGAGCTGTTTTTT. This encodes CSSIKTANTGELFF.

This sequence joins TRBV4-2 and TRBJ2-5; 13 nucleotides match TRBD2. This CDR3 contains 18 residues. Germline values: CDR1 LGHNA, CDR2 YNFKEQ. Germline trimming cut 1 base from V and 2 bases from J; bases unmatched to any gene: 7. The CDR3 loop is CASSQALAGLAGQETQYF. CDR3 sequence (DNA): TGTGCCAGCAGCCAAGCCCTCGCGGGACTAGCGGGACAAGAGACCCAGTACTTC.

J is TRBJ1-1 and V is TRBV6-5; D is uncertain. The length of the CDR3 is 14 residues. CDR1 is MNHEY and CDR2 is SVGAGI in the germline V gene. Trimming removed 5 bases at V and 4 bases at J, with 14 bases between. CDR3: CASSENSRGTEAFF. CDR3 DNA sequence: TGTGCCAGCAGTGAGAATTCTCGGGGCACTGAAGCTTTCTTT.

V usage is TRBV15 and J usage is TRBJ2-2; D ambiguous. The germline gives CDR1 LNHNV, CDR2 YYDKDF (reference sequence). Trimming pared 5 bases from V and 0 bases from J, leaving 16 bases between. CDR3 length equals 17 residues. The DNA for the CDR3 is TGTGCCACCAGCGGGCTCTTAGGTCGTCCGAACACCGGGGAGCTGTTTTTT. Translating gives CATSGLLGRPNTGELFF.

This chain connects TRBV15 to TRBJ2-2, with 9 bases fitting TRBD1. The CDR3 loop spans 15 amino acids. V trimming: 2 bases; J trimming: 6 bases; junction bases outside the gene matches: 4. In germline, CDR1 is LNHNV, CDR2 YYDKDF (reference sequence). In DNA, the CDR3 is TGTGCCACCAGCAGAACAACAGGGGGCTCCGGGGAGCTGTTTTTT. Encoded protein: CATSRTTGGSGELFF.